The T cell receptor beta chain described here comes from a study of blood T cell repertoires in COVID-19. About the study: Acute and convalescent COVID-19 specimens originated in the United States, Italy and Spain. PBMCs, B-cell-depleted T cells, or T cells were the source of the cDNA or gDNA that made up the material.

Original methodology: Amplifying reference gene primers gave estimates of nucleated cell counts. The repertoire was sequenced with immunoSEQ multiplex PCR; TCRdb's copy has only in-frame clones and lacks some. V and J calls and clone size are given by that table; D and trimming were obtained from the DNA. In the table there are about 670,000 clones, 85% to 90% of which are singletons. The CDR3 sequence is 15 residues long. Germline V gene lookup returns CDR1 SGHVS and CDR2 FNYEAQ. Trimming stripped 1 base from V and 6 bases from J, with 13 bases between. Sequenced input: peripheral blood. This receptor was obtained from a woman aged 18-35 years with acute or convalescent COVID-19. V is TRBV7-6 and J is TRBJ1-5, with D perhaps TRBD1 (5 bases). CDR3 nucleotide sequence: TGTGCCAGCAGCTTAGGCGGGGACCCGGTTCAGCCCCAGCATTTT. This gives the protein CASSLGGDPVQPQHF.